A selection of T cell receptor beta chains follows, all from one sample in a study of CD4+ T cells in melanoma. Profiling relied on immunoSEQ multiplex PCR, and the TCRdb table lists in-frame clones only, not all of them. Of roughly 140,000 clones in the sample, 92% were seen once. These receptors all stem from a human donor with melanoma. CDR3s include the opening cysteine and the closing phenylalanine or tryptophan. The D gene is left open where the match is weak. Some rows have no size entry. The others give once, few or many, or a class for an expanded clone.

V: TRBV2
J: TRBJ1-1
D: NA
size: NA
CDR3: CASSEGARNTEAFF
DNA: TGTGCCAGCAGTGAAGGGGCTCGGAACACTGAAGCTTTCTTT

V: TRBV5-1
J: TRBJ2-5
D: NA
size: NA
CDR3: CASSLGQEETQYF
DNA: TGCGCCAGCAGCTTGGGACAGGAAGAGACCCAGTACTTC

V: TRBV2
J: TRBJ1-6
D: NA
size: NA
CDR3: CASSRVLSYNSPLHF
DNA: TGTGCCAGCAGTCGGGTCCTCTCCTATAATTCACCCCTCCACTTT

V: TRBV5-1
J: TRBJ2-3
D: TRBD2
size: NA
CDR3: CASSVGLAGGADTQYF
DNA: TGCGCCAGCAGCGTAGGACTAGCGGGGGGAGCAGATACGCAGTATTTT

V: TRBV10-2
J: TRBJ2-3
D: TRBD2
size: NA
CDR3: CASMGLGSTDTQYF
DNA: TGCGCCAGCATGGGACTAGGTAGCACAGATACGCAGTATTTT

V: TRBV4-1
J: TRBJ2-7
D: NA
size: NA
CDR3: CASTEGGRMGEQYF
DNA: TGCGCCAGCACCGAAGGGGGTAGGATGGGCGAGCAGTACTTC

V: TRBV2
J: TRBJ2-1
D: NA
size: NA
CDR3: CASSDEREQFF
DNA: TGTGCCAGCAGTGATGAGCGTGAGCAGTTCTTC

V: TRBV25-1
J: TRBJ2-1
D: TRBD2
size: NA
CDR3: CASSAGGPIDEQFF
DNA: TGTGCCAGCAGTGCGGGGGGGCCAATAGATGAGCAGTTCTTC

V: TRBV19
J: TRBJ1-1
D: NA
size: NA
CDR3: CASSSQQRTEAFF
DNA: TGTGCCAGTAGTTCTCAACAGAGGACTGAAGCTTTCTTT

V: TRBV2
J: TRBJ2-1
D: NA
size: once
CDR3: CASSEGSNKIF
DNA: TGTGCCAGCAGTGAAGGTAGTAATAAGATCTTC

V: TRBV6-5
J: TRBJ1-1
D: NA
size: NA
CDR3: CASNPGFLTEAFF
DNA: TGTGCCAGCAACCCGGGGTTTCTCACTGAAGCTTTCTTT

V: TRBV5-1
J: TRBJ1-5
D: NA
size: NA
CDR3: CASSTDGFNQPQHF
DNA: TGCGCCAGCAGTACGGACGGTTTCAATCAGCCCCAGCATTTT

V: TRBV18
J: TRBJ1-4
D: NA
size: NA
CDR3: CASSPVVGAREKLFF
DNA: TGTGCCAGCTCACCGGTCGTCGGGGCGCGGGAAAAACTGTTTTTT

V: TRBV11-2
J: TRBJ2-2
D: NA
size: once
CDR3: CASSLGAAGAGHTGELFF
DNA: TGTGCCAGCAGCTTAGGAGCCGCAGGAGCGGGTCACACCGGGGAGCTGTTTTTT

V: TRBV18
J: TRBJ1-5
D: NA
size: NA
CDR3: CASSPSFQGRGQPQHF
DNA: TGTGCCAGCTCACCTAGTTTTCAGGGGAGGGGTCAGCCCCAGCATTTT

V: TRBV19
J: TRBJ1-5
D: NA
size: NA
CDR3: CASSIWSQPQHF
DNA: TGTGCCAGTAGTATTTGGTCCCAGCCCCAGCATTTT

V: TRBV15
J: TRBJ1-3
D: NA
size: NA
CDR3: CATSRDSRNTIYF
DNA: TGTGCCACCAGCAGAGATAGTAGAAACACCATATATTTT

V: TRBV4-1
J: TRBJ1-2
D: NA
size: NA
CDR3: CASSQARVDATYGYTF
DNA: TGCGCCAGCAGCCAAGCCAGGGTTGATGCTACCTATGGCTACACCTTC

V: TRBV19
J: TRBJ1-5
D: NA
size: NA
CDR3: CASSIAPNQPQHF
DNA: TGTGCCAGTAGTATAGCTCCAAATCAGCCCCAGCATTTT

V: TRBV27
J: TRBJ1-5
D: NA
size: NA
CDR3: CASSPKDSNQPQHF
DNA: TGTGCCAGCAGTCCCAAGGATAGCAATCAGCCCCAGCATTTT